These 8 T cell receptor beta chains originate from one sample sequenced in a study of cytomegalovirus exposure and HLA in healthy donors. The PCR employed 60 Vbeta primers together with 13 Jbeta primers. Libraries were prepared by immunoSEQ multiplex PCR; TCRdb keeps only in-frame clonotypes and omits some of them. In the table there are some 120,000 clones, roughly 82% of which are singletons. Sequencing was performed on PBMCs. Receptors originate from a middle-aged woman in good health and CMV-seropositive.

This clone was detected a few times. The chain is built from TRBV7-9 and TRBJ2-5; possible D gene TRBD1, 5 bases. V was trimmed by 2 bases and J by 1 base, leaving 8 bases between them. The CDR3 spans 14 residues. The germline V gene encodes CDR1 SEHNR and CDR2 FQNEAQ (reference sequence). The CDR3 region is CASSLFDSQETQYF. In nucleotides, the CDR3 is TGTGCCAGCAGCTTATTTGACAGCCAAGAGACCCAGTACTTC.

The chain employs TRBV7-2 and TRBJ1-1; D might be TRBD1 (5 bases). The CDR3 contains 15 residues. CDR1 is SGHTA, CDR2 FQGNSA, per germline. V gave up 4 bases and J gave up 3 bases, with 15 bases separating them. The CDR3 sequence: CASSSGPQQHTEAFF. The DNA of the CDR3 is TGTGCCAGCAGCTCAGGGCCGCAGCAGCACACTGAAGCTTTCTTT.

In nucleotides, the CDR3 is TGTGCCAGCAGCTTAGATAGCCCGAACACCGGGGAGCTGTTTTTT. This translates into CASSLDSPNTGELFF. The chain employs TRBV11-3 and TRBJ2-2; D is unclear. Germline V gene data show CDR1 as SGHNT and CDR2 as YENEEA. CDR3 size: 15 residues. V lost 0 bases to trimming and J lost 0 bases, with 5 bases between them. Looking up the rest from reference TRBV11-3 and TRBJ2-2 gives the full variable domain: EAGVVQSPRYKIIEKKQPVAFWCNPISGHNTLYWYLQNLGQGPELLIRYENEEAVDDSQLPKDRFSAERLKGVDSTLKIQPAELGDSAVYLCASSLDSPNTGELFFGEGSRLTVL.

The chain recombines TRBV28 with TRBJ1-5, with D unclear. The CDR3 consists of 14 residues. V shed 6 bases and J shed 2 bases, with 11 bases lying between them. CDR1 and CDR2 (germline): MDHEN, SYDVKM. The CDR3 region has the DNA TGTGCCAGCAGCCTAGAGATGGGCAATCAGCCCCAGCATTTT. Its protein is CASSLEMGNQPQHF.

The CDR3 here is CASSLGRGLTYEQYF. The DNA for the CDR3 is TGTGCCAGCAGCTTGGGCAGGGGGCTAACCTACGAGCAGTACTTC. The genes are TRBV7-9 and TRBJ2-7; 8 nucleotides align to TRBD1. V trimming: 3 bases; J trimming: 2 bases; junction bases outside the gene matches: 6. Germline CDR1 reads SEHNR; CDR2 reads FQNEAQ (reference sequence). CDR3 length: 15 amino acids. The whole variable domain, filled in from reference TRBV7-9 and TRBJ2-7, reads DTGVSQNPRHKITKRGQNVTFRCDPISEHNRLYWYRQTLGQGPEFLTYFQNEAQLEKSRLLSDRFSAERPKGSFSTLEIQRTEQGDSAMYLCASSLGRGLTYEQYFGPGTRLTVT.

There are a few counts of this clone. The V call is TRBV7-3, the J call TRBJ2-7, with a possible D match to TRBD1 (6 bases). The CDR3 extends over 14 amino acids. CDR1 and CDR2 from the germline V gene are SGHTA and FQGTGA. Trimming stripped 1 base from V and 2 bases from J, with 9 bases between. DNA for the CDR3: TGTGCCAGCAGCTTAAGTAAGGGGGCCTACGAGCAGTACTTC. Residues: CASSLSKGAYEQYF.

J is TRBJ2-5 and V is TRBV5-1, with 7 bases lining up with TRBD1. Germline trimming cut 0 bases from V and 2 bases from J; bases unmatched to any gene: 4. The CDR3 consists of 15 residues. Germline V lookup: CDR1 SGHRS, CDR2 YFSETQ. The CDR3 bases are TGCGCCAGCAGCTTGGGACAGGGAGCTCAAGAGACCCAGTACTTC. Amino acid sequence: CASSLGQGAQETQYF.

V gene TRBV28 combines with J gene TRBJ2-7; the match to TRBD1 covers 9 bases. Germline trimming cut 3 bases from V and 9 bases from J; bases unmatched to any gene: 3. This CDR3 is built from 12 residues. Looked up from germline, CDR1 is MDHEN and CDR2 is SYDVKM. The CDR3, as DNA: TGTGCCAGCAGTTTGTTGGACAGGGGGCAGTACTTC. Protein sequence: CASSLLDRGQYF.